This T cell receptor beta chain was captured in a study of blood T cell repertoires in COVID-19. Method: immunoSEQ multiplex PCR; TCRdb's copy keeps in-frame clones and lacks some. This sample yields fewer than 250,000 clones, of which around three quarters are seen a single time; about a sixth belongs to the top ten. Deletions cut 5 bases from V and 6 bases from J, with 13 bases between. Germline V gene sequence: CDR1 SGHAT, CDR2 FQNNGV. This CDR3 comprises 13 residues. The chain joins TRBV11-2 to TRBJ1-1; D may be TRBD1 (5 bases). The source material was PBMCs or T cells enriched from blood (not recorded which). The clonotype was recovered from a woman aged 50 to 60 with acute COVID-19. This chain's CDR3 is CASSLTGWAEAFF. The DNA of the CDR3 is TGTGCCAGCAGCCTAACAGGATGGGCTGAAGCTTTCTTT.